This entry describes one TCR beta chain. The antigen remains unidentified. This could be a read error, since a much larger clone is one nucleotide away. This sample was included in a study of early T cells in non-severe SARS-CoV-2 infection. General observations from the study: VDJdb matching skewed toward anti-spike CD8 responses, missing private and CD4 specificities.

Looked up from germline, CDR1 is GTSNPN and CDR2 is SVGIG (reference sequence). The CDR3 is 11 amino acids. V shed 3 bases and J shed 7 bases, with 7 bases lying between them. MiXCR was run by TCRdb on the 5' RACE reads, yielding one entry per CDR3 protein. This table has about 60,000 distinct CDR3 sequences, 4.5% to 7% appearing once. The clonotype comes from an adult who was a healthcare worker with PCR-confirmed SARS-CoV-2 infection or an uninfected control (not recorded which). The specimen sequenced was whole blood. The rearrangement joins TRBV30 to TRBJ2-1; no definite D call. CDR3 bases: TGTGCCTGGAGCCTGAAGAATGAGCAGTTCTTC. It yields the protein CAWSLKNEQFF.